A single sample is the source of the 22 T cell receptor beta chains below, sequenced in a study of blood T cell repertoires in COVID-19 (dated by TCRdb to 2019 to 2021). The library was built by means of the immunoSEQ multiplex PCR assay. TCRdb's version of the immuneACCESS table is confined to in-frame rearrangements and falls short of the full clone set. An unresolved V gene accounts for under half of the shortfall where checked; the remainder is of unknown origin. The sample table records 75,000 to 90,000 clones; about four fifths of these occur just once. Clones ranked in the top ten supply 9.5% to 15% of the sample. Sequences were obtained from peripheral blood. These receptors came from a woman in her thirties or forties with active or convalescent COVID-19.

The chain links TRBV5-1 to TRBJ1-4; 8 nucleotides match TRBD1. The CDR3 has 15 residues. Trimming removed 5 bases from V and 3 bases from J; junction bases left unmatched: 6. Germline loops: CDR1 SGHRS, CDR2 YFSETQ. The CDR3 nucleotides read TGCGCCAGCAGTCAACAGGGGGAACCTAATGAAAAACTGTTTTTT. It yields the protein CASSQQGEPNEKLFF.

The chain couples TRBV6-2 or TRBV6-3 to TRBJ2-7; TRBD1 matches at 10 bases. The germline gives CDR1 MNHEY, CDR2 SVGEGT. Trimming removed 4 bases from V and 5 bases from J; junction bases left unmatched: 5. This CDR3 contains 14 residues. The CDR3: CASSSWTGGNEQYF. The CDR3 nucleotides are TGTGCCAGCAGTTCCTGGACAGGGGGTAACGAGCAGTACTTC.

This chain uses TRBV29-1 with TRBJ1-2, with 8 bases fitting TRBD1. This CDR3 comprises 16 residues. V was clipped by 4 bases and J by 4 bases; unmatched bases: 14. Germline V CDR1 and CDR2: SQVTM, ANQGSEA. Here the CDR3 reads CSVVGTGSRGGYGYTF. CDR3 in DNA: TGCAGCGTTGTCGGGACAGGTTCTCGTGGGGGCTATGGCTACACCTTC.

V and J are TRBV28 and TRBJ1-2; 10 bases align to TRBD1. The junction had 7 bases not matched to a gene; V was cut back by 10 bases and J by 8 bases. From germline, CDR1 is MDHEN and CDR2 SYDVKM. CDR3 length: 12 residues. The chain's CDR3 is CATNRDRGGYTF. Here the CDR3 DNA reads TGTGCCACGAACCGGGACAGGGGCGGCTACACCTTC.

The chain carries TRBV2 and TRBJ1-2; 9 bases fit TRBD1. The CDR3 covers 12 residues. The J segment lost 7 bases and the V segment lost 6 bases, leaving 3 bases of the junction unmatched. Germline CDR1 is SNHLY and CDR2 is FYNNEI. DNA of the CDR3: TGTGCCAGCAGCCGGGACAGGGTTGGCTACACCTTC. Its protein product is CASSRDRVGYTF.

The rearrangement joins TRBV7-2 to TRBJ2-1, with TRBD1 identical over 8 bases. Per germline, CDR1 SGHTA and CDR2 FQGNSA. The V gene end was trimmed by 7 bases and the J gene end by 7 bases; junction bases not matched to a gene: 3. The CDR3 covers 12 residues. In DNA, the CDR3 is TGTGCCAGCAACGACAGGGGTAATGAGCAGTTCTTC. Translation gives CASNDRGNEQFF.

This clone was observed a single time. V and J are TRBV28 and TRBJ2-7, with D possibly matching TRBD2 (5 bases). This CDR3 is built from 12 residues. Germline V gene data show CDR1 as MDHEN and CDR2 as SYDVKM. Between the trimmed V and J ends, which lost 6 bases and 2 bases, there was a span of 8 bases. CDR3 sequence reads: CASSAGTYEQYF. The CDR3 DNA reads TGTGCCAGCAGCGCGGGCACCTACGAGCAGTACTTC. The full variable domain, with the rest looked up from reference TRBV28 and TRBJ2-7, is DVKVTQSSRYLVKRTGEKVFLECVQDMDHENMFWYRQDPGLGLRLIYFSYDVKMKEKGDIPEGYSVSREKKERFSLILESASTNQTSMYLCASSAGTYEQYFGPGTRLTVT.

This clone was picked up a small number of times. This chain links TRBV5-4 with TRBJ1-1, with TRBD1 matching over 12 bases. The J segment lost 7 bases and the V segment lost 3 bases, leaving 4 bases of the junction unmatched. The germline CDR1 and CDR2 sequences are SGHNT and YYREEE (reference sequence). There are 14 residues in the CDR3. CDR3 in amino acids: CASSWDRGLVEAFF. The CDR3 DNA follows: TGTGCCAGCAGCTGGGACAGGGGGCTGGTTGAAGCTTTCTTT.

CDR3 nucleotide sequence: TGTGCCAGCAGCAAGACAGGGGGCTACGAGCAGTACTTC. This translates into CASSKTGGYEQYF. The chain employs TRBV7-7 and TRBJ2-7; TRBD1 matches at 9 bases. This CDR3 has 13 amino acids. V dropped 5 bases and J dropped 3; count of bases not matched to a gene: 2. CDR1 SSHAT and CDR2 FNYEAQ come from the germline V gene (reference sequence).

This clone has just one count. This rearrangement joins TRBV28 to TRBJ2-7, with D unclear. V dropped 5 bases and J dropped 2 bases, with 13 bases sitting between them. CDR1 is MDHEN, CDR2 SYDVKM, per germline. This CDR3 has 14 residues. CDR3 sequence reads: CASSPTSNTYEQYF. As DNA, the CDR3 is TGTGCCAGCAGTCCAACTTCGAATACCTACGAGCAGTACTTC. The entire variable domain, with the rest obtained from reference TRBV28 and TRBJ2-7, is as follows: DVKVTQSSRYLVKRTGEKVFLECVQDMDHENMFWYRQDPGLGLRLIYFSYDVKMKEKGDIPEGYSVSREKKERFSLILESASTNQTSMYLCASSPTSNTYEQYFGPGTRLTVT.

In nucleotides, the CDR3 is TGTGCCAGCAGCCAAGAGTCCGGGCAGGGCTATGGCTACACCTTC. The encoded protein is CASSQESGQGYGYTF. V usage is TRBV3-1 (or the pseudogene TRBV3-2) and J usage is TRBJ1-2; possible D gene TRBD1, 5 bases. The germline CDR1 and CDR2 sequences are LGHDT and YNNKEL (reference sequence). This CDR3 has 15 amino acids. V gave up 0 bases and J gave up 4 bases, with 12 bases separating them.

This clone was seen once. The CDR3 reads CASSSGQNHQPQHF. CDR3 DNA sequence: TGTGCCAGCAGCTCTGGACAGAACCATCAGCCCCAGCATTTT. V gene TRBV7-2 combines with J gene TRBJ1-5; perhaps TRBD1 as D (6 bases). The V end was cut by 4 bases, the J end by 5 bases, with 12 bases between. Germline V lookup: CDR1 SGHTA, CDR2 FQGNSA. The CDR3 totals 14 residues.

The CDR3 region is CASSRDSNQPQHF. The CDR3 DNA reads TGTGCCAGCTCGCGTGATAGCAATCAGCCCCAGCATTTT. The chain carries TRBV18 and TRBJ1-5; D is ambiguous. Germline values: CDR1 KGHSH, CDR2 LQKENI. The V end lost 6 bases, the J end lost 0 bases, and 6 bases lay between the germline ends. The CDR3 length is 13 residues.

This clone was detected once. The gene calls are TRBV6-1 and TRBJ1-3; D is undetermined. Germline assignment: CDR1 MNHNS and CDR2 SASEGT. The length of the CDR3 is 17 residues. V lost 1 base, J lost 8 bases, and 21 bases lay in between. The CDR3 protein is CASSEGASTGRGDTIYF. CDR3 bases: TGTGCCAGCAGTGAAGGCGCGAGTACTGGGCGCGGGGACACCATATATTTT.

The chain is built from TRBV5-6 and TRBJ1-1; D perhaps matches TRBD1 (5 bases). V was pared by 2 bases and J by 11 bases, with 10 bases between. CDR1 is SGHDT, CDR2 YYEEEE, per germline. The CDR3 loop spans 11 amino acids. The CDR3 is CASSLGRDAFF. DNA for the CDR3: TGTGCCAGCAGCTTAGGCAGGGATGCTTTCTTT.

This chain connects TRBV4-1 to TRBJ2-1; 13 nucleotides line up with TRBD2. Germline V gene data show CDR1 as MGHRA and CDR2 as YSYEKL. After removal of 6 bases from V and 9 bases from J, the junction contained 5 bases not matched to a gene. This CDR3 has 14 residues. The CDR3 DNA sequence: TGCGCCAGCAGAAGACTAGCGGGGGGTTCTGAGCAGTTCTTC. Translation: CASRRLAGGSEQFF.

In this sample, this clone turned up a few times. In DNA, the CDR3 is TGTGCCAGCAGCAGGACAGGGTTGAGGCAAGAGACCCAGTACTTC. Translating it yields CASSRTGLRQETQYF. V is TRBV11-3 and J is TRBJ2-5, with 8 bases that match TRBD1. CDR3 length: 15 residues. V was clipped by 5 bases and J by 2 bases; unmatched bases: 7. Germline CDR1 and CDR2: SGHNT and YENEEA.

This rearrangement joins TRBV10-3 to TRBJ1-6; D not certain. CDR1 is ENHRY, CDR2 SYGVKD, per germline. Trimming cost V 2 bases and J 10 bases, with 12 bases left between them. The CDR3 runs to 14 residues. The CDR3 is CAISEGRTLSPLHF. CDR3 DNA sequence: TGTGCCATCAGTGAGGGGCGGACTTTATCACCCCTCCACTTT.

This chain connects TRBV12-5 to TRBJ2-7; possible D gene TRBD1, 7 bases. The V end was cut by 5 bases, the J end by 3 bases, with 14 bases between. This CDR3 is 14 amino acids long. Germline CDR1 LGHNT, CDR2 FRNRAP. CDR3 protein: CASGAGGPHYEQYF. CDR3 nucleotides: TGTGCTAGTGGTGCAGGGGGGCCTCACTACGAGCAGTACTTC.

The chain carries TRBV10-3 and TRBJ1-4; the match to TRBD1 covers 7 bases. Trimming took 0 bases from V and 7 from J; bases not matched to a gene: 8. The CDR3 is 16 residues long. CDR1 ENHRY and CDR2 SYGVKD come from the germline V gene. The CDR3 DNA reads TGTGCCATCAGTGAGTCAGTGACAGGGAAGTTTGAAAAACTGTTTTTT. Translated, it gives CAISESVTGKFEKLFF.

The chain couples TRBV27 to TRBJ1-2; 7 nucleotides match TRBD1. The trim removed 6 bases at V and 2 bases at J, leaving 6 bases unmatched. The V gene's germline CDR1 is MNHEY and CDR2 SMNVEV (reference sequence). The CDR3 length is 14 residues. CDR3: CASRGQPPNYGYTF. CDR3 DNA sequence: TGTGCCAGCAGGGGACAGCCCCCAAACTATGGCTACACCTTC.

In its sample, this clone was seen once. This chain connects TRBV18 to TRBJ2-3; 13 bases fit TRBD2. This CDR3 spans 15 amino acids. The V and J ends lost 5 bases and 6 bases, in that order; junction bases with no gene match: 5. Germline V gene data show CDR1 as KGHSH and CDR2 as LQKENI. The CDR3 spells CASSSLAGGQDTQYF. CDR3 in DNA: TGTGCCAGCTCATCACTAGCGGGGGGGCAGGATACGCAGTATTTT.